These T cell receptor beta chains were read from a single sample in a study of technical replicates of blood from a few donors. Libraries were prepared by immunoSEQ multiplex PCR; TCRdb keeps only in-frame clonotypes and omits some of them. The table shows about 81,000 clones, with roughly 96% occurring only once. Sequenced: T cells isolated from PBMCs. The receptors were gathered from a human donor in good health. Each CDR3 is given without its conserved first and last residue. Fields, in order: clone size, J gene, V gene, CDR3 protein. Not every row has a clone size; where given, it reads once, few, many or a size class.

>-|TRBJ1-2|TRBV5-6
ASSTAGGADGYT
>once|TRBJ1-2|TRBV27
ASSLDRGYGYT
>-|TRBJ2-3|TRBV5-1
ASGGGTDTQY
>-|TRBJ1-1|TRBV27
ASSLFEGYTEAF
>medium-sized|TRBJ2-7|TRBV5-4
ASSLGSGGAYEQY
>-|TRBJ2-1|TRBV4-1
ASSQTSGGYNEQF
>-|TRBJ2-5|TRBV6-5
ASTDRGQVETQY
>-|TRBJ2-5|TRBV5-6
ASSLGAGWETQY
>-|TRBJ2-7|TRBV19
ASSSGGAVIYEQY
>-|TRBJ2-3|TRBV4-1
ASSQGGTSGRTAQY
>-|TRBJ1-1|TRBV5-6
ASSFKGGTEAF
>-|TRBJ1-4|TRBV7-9
ASRTGTVNEKLF
>-|TRBJ2-1|TRBV19
ASNTGGLYNEQF
>-|TRBJ2-7|TRBV5-6
ASSGRGLFYEQY
>-|TRBJ2-7|TRBV27
ASSPDARRDSYEQY
>-|TRBJ2-7|TRBV10-3
AISVRDSPYEQY
>once|TRBJ2-7|TRBV29-1
SVSPGVEQY
>-|TRBJ2-7|TRBV18
ASSPWDRSYSYEQY
>-|TRBJ2-2|TRBV7-9
ASSPLPGTSGRTGELF
>-|TRBJ1-1|TRBV7-6
ASSASRDRGNTEAF
>-|TRBJ2-2|TRBV11-1
ASSLTVSLGVTGELF
>-|TRBJ1-5|TRBV30
AWSQTGIRNQPQH
>-|TRBJ2-7|TRBV28
ASREKSSYEQY
>-|TRBJ2-7|TRBV30
AWSSTGIVYEQY
>-|TRBJ2-1|TRBV9
ASSVSGSISYNEQF
>-|TRBJ1-1|TRBV6-1
ASSPTDITNTEAF
>once|TRBJ2-1|TRBV28
ASSLTLVREREF
>-|TRBJ2-7|TRBV4-2
ASSINSGGSYEQY
>-|TRBJ2-5|TRBV28
ASTSGEETQY